Each of the 12 T cell receptor beta chains below was sequenced from the same sample in a study of tissue T cells after allogeneic stem cell transplantation. Measured with immunoSEQ multiplex PCR; TCRdb has only the in-frame clones, and not every one. The table has about 21,000 clones, approximately 70% seen once. The specimen sequenced was blood. These receptors were collected from a female BALB/c mouse in good health. The strain bears MHC haplotype H2-d.

The count of this clone is one. Its ends do not fully match the called genes, so a read error is possible. Germline and genes here are mouse. The read is 1 residue too short to cover the CDR3 end, so that end is filled in from the germline J gene. Other DNA sequences in this sample translate to the same CDR3. V gene TRBV4 combines with J gene TRBJ2-7; 7 nucleotides line up with TRBD2. This CDR3 spans 13 amino acids. Germline V gene data show CDR1 as LGHDT and CDR2 as YNNKQL (reference sequence). CDR3 in amino acids: CASSLDWDGEQYF. The part of the CDR3 DNA that was read is TGTGCCAGTAGCTTAGACTGGGATGGGGAACAGTAC.

As for this clone: Gene names denote mouse genes. The DNA ends 1 residue before the CDR3 does, and the rest of the CDR3 is filled in from the germline J gene. The gene calls are TRBV14 and TRBJ2-7; 8 positions match TRBD2. The CDR3 length is 13 residues. The V segment lost 2 bases and the J segment 3 bases; nucleotides outside the gene matches: 1. Per the germline V gene, CDR1 is SGHDT and CDR2 is FRDEAV. The chain's CDR3 is CASSLGGRYEQYF. Incomplete CDR3 DNA: TGTGCCAGCAGTTTGGGGGGGCGCTATGAACAGTAC.

Comments on this clone: Genes and germline are mouse. The CDR3 extends 1 residue past the end of the read, so its final part is completed from the germline J gene. The chain combines TRBV4 with TRBJ2-2, with D perhaps TRBD1 (6 bases). CDR1 is LGHDT, CDR2 YNNKQL, per germline (reference sequence). The V gene lost 6 bases and the J gene lost 1 base, with 12 bases spanning the gap. There are 15 residues in the CDR3. Partial CDR3 DNA: TGTGCCAGCAGAACCGGGACAAAAAACACCGGGCAGCTCTAC. Protein: CASRTGTKNTGQLY. The CDR3 as a whole reads CASRTGTKNTGQLYF.

As concerns this clone: Gene and germline names: mouse. The read terminates 1 residue before the CDR3 end, so the remaining end is supplied by the germline J gene. This chain connects TRBV31 to TRBJ2-4, with 8 positions matching TRBD2. V lost 2 bases and J lost 7; bases outside the gene matches: 8. The CDR3 runs to 14 residues. Germline V CDR1 and CDR2: GKSSPN, SITVG. The CDR3 loop reads CAWSEGGRRDTLYF. CDR3 DNA, as far as it was read: TGTGCCTGGAGTGAGGGGGGGCGCAGAGACACCTTGTAC.

About this clone: Gene names and germline refer to mouse. From the germline J gene comes the end of the CDR3, since the read stops 1 residue before it. The genes are TRBV5 and TRBJ1-4, with D possibly being TRBD1 (6 bases). Trimming removed 1 base at V and 4 bases at J, with 7 bases between. The CDR3 contains 14 residues. In germline, CDR1 is LGHNA, CDR2 YNLKQL (reference sequence). CDR3 sequence reads: CASSQGQVNERLFF. The DNA read from the CDR3 is TGTGCCAGCAGCCAAGGACAGGTCAACGAAAGATTATTT.

On this clone: Gene names are the mouse ones. The sequence runs out 1 residue before the end of the CDR3; the remainder is reconstructed from the germline J gene. The genes are TRBV19 and TRBJ2-7; 9 positions agree with TRBD2. This CDR3 contains 13 residues. CDR1 and CDR2 (germline): FNHDT, SITEND (reference sequence). V lost 2 bases and J lost 4; bases outside the gene matches: 1. CDR3 loop: CASSMLGGYEQYF. The sequenced CDR3 bases are TGTGCCAGCAGTATGCTGGGGGGGTATGAACAGTAC.

About this clone: Gene and germline names: mouse. The missing CDR3 end, 1 residue past where the read stops, is filled in from the germline J gene. The chain has TRBV19 and TRBJ1-3; no clear D. Germline V gene data show CDR1 as FNHDT and CDR2 as SITEND (reference sequence). V gave up 5 bases and J gave up 0 bases, with 3 bases separating them. The CDR3 length is 12 residues. The sequenced CDR3 bases are TGTGCCAGCAGATATTCTGGAAATACGCTCTAT. Protein: CASRYSGNTLY. The full-length CDR3 reads as CASRYSGNTLYF.

About this clone: Genes here carry mouse names. The CDR3 end lies 1 residue beyond the end of the read and is filled in from the germline J gene. V gene TRBV4 combines with J gene TRBJ1-1; TRBD1 is a possible D gene (6 bases). The CDR3 length is 14 residues. Germline V gene data show CDR1 as LGHDT and CDR2 as YNNKQL (reference sequence). Trimming took off 3 bases at V and 0 bases at J, with 8 bases between the two ends. The CDR3 sequence is CASSYGGPNTEVFF. CDR3 DNA, as far as it was read: TGTGCCAGCAGCTACGGGGGCCCAAACACAGAAGTCTTC.

Regarding this clone: Genes and germline are mouse. The CDR3 reads CASSIQGNTEVFF. Incomplete CDR3 DNA: TGTGCCAGCAGTATCCAGGGGAACACAGAAGTCTTC. The rearrangement uses TRBV19 and TRBJ1-1, with D maybe TRBD1 (5 bases). The CDR3 is cut off 1 residue early in the read; its end comes from the germline J gene. Trimming shortened V by 2 bases and J by 1 base, and 6 bases separated the two germline ends. The germline gives CDR1 FNHDT, CDR2 SITEND (reference sequence). CDR3 length: 13 residues.

This clone was counted between two and nine times. Mouse names are used for the genes. The read terminates 1 residue ahead of where the CDR3 ends, so the germline J gene completes it. The chain carries TRBV14 and TRBJ2-7; 12 nucleotides align to TRBD2. Germline CDR1 and CDR2: SGHDT and FRDEAV. CDR3 length: 13 amino acids. V lost 4 bases to trimming and J lost 6 bases; unmatched junction nucleotides: 2. The part of the CDR3 DNA that was read is TGTGCCAGCAGTGGACTGGGGGGGTTTGAACAGTAC. Translating it yields CASSGLGGFEQY. The whole CDR3 protein is CASSGLGGFEQYF.

Notes on this clone: The gene symbols are mouse symbols. The read halts 1 residue ahead of the CDR3 end, with the missing end drawn from the germline J gene. The chain joins TRBV4 to TRBJ2-4; D ambiguous. The CDR3 runs 11 residues. V gave up 4 bases and J gave up 7 bases, with 6 bases separating them. Germline V lookup: CDR1 LGHDT, CDR2 YNNKQL (reference sequence). The sequenced CDR3 bases are TGTGCCAGCAGCTTAGAGGACACCTTGTAC. Translation gives CASSLEDTLY. The full-length CDR3 reads as CASSLEDTLYF.

This clone was picked up a small number of times. Gene labels here are mouse ones. The read halts 1 residue ahead of the CDR3 end, with the missing end drawn from the germline J gene. V is TRBV5 and J is TRBJ1-3; TRBD1 aligns across 7 bases. The CDR3 is made up of 14 amino acids. The germline V gene encodes CDR1 LGHNA and CDR2 YNLKQL (reference sequence). The V gene end was trimmed by 4 bases and the J gene end by 2 bases; junction bases not matched to a gene: 2. CDR3 bases read: TGTGCCAGCAGCCCCCAGGGGGCTGGAAATACGCTCTAT. Its translation: CASSPQGAGNTLY. The whole CDR3 sequence is CASSPQGAGNTLYF.